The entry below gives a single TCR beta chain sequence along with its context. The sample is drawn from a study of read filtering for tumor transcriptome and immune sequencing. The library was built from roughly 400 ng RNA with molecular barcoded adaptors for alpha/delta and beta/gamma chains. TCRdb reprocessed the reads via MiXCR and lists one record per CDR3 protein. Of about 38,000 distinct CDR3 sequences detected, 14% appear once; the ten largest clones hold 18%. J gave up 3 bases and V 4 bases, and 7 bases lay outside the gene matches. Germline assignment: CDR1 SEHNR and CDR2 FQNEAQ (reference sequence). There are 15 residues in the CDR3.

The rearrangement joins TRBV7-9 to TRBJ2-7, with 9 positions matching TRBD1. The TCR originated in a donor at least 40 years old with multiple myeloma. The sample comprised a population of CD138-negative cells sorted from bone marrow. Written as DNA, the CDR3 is TGTGCCAGCAGCTCCGACAGGGGGGGTCACTACGAGCAGTACTTC. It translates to CASSSDRGGHYEQYF.